This TCR beta chain was recovered during a study of a mutant IDH1 vaccine in newly diagnosed glioma. Study background: Vaccines were begun 4-6 weeks after radiotherapy alone, or with temozolomide cycles.

Clones were sequenced by immunoSEQ multiplex PCR, and TCRdb holds only the in-frame ones, with some missing. The sample records more than 30,000 clones, roughly nine tenths being singletons. Remarks on this clone: Antigen specificity is unknown.

The time point denotes: week 47, end of study. Vaccine doses each comprised 300 ug of mutant IDH1 20-mer peptide, with topical imiquimod. Source: PBMCs, taken from a glioma patient whose treatment included an IDH1 peptide vaccine. This sequence originates from a man aged 35-49 years with glioma.

CDR3 in amino acids: CASSNRRSSYNSPLHF. CDR3 nucleotide sequence: TGTGCCAGCAGCAACCGACGGAGCTCCTATAATTCACCCCTCCACTTT. V is TRBV5-8 and J is TRBJ1-6; D not resolved. V shed 4 bases and J shed 0 bases, with 11 bases lying between them. Germline values: CDR1 SGHTS, CDR2 YDEGEE. This CDR3 contains 16 residues.